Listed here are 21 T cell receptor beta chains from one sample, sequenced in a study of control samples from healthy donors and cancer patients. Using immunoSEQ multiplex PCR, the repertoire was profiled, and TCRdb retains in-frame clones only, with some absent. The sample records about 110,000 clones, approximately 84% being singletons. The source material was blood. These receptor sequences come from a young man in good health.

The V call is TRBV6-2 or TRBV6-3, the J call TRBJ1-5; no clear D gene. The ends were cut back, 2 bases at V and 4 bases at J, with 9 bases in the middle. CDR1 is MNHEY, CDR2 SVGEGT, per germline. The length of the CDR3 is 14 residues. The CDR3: CASSYEQKNQPQHF. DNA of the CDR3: TGTGCCAGCAGTTACGAACAGAAGAATCAGCCCCAGCATTTT.

The CDR3 DNA reads TGTGCCAGCAGTGAAGGTCTGGGACAATCGAACACCGGGGAGCTGTTTTTT. Translated: CASSEGLGQSNTGELFF. The chain carries TRBV2 and TRBJ2-2; TRBD1 is a possible D gene (6 bases). V was trimmed by 1 base and J by 0 bases, leaving 12 bases between them. This CDR3 is 17 amino acids long. The germline gives CDR1 SNHLY, CDR2 FYNNEI.

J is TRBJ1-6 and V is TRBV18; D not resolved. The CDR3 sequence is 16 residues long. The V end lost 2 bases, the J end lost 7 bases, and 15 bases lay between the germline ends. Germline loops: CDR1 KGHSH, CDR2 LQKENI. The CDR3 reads CASSPMEASANSPLHF. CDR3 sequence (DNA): TGTGCCAGCTCACCAATGGAGGCGTCCGCGAATTCACCCCTCCACTTT.

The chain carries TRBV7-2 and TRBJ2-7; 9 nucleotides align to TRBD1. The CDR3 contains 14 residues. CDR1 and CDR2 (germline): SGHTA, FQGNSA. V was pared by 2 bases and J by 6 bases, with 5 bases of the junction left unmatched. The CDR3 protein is CASSLWGQGAEQYF. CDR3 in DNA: TGTGCCAGCAGCTTATGGGGACAGGGTGCCGAGCAGTACTTC.

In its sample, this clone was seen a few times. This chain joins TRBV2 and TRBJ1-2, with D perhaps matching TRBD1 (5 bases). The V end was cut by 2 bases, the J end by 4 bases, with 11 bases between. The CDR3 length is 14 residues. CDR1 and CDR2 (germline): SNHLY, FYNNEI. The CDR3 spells CASSERWGVYGYTF. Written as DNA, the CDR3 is TGTGCCAGCAGTGAACGGTGGGGGGTCTATGGCTACACCTTC.

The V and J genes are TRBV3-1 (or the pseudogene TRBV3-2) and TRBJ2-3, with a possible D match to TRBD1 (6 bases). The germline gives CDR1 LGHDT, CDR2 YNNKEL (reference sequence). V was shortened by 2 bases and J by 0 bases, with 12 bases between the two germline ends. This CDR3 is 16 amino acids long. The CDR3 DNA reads TGTGCCAGCAGCCAAAAGACAGGCCCTAGCACAGATACGCAGTATTTT. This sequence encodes CASSQKTGPSTDTQYF.

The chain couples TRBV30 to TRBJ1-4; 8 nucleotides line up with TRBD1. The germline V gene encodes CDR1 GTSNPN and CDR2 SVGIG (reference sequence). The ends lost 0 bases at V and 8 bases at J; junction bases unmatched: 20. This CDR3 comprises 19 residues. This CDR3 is CAWSVTFGRGLGLGEKLFF. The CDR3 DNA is TGTGCCTGGAGTGTAACGTTCGGCAGGGGGCTTGGCTTAGGGGAAAAACTGTTTTTT.

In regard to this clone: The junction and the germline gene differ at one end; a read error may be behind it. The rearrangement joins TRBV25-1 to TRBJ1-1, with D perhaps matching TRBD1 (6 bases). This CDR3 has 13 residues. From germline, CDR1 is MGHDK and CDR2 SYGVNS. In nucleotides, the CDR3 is TGTGCCAGCATGAACAGGGTGAATACTGAAGCTTTCTTT. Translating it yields CASMNRVNTEAFF.

CDR3 amino acids: CASSWGGGGSPLHF. CDR3 nucleotides: TGTGCCAGCAGTTGGGGGGGCGGTGGTTCACCCCTCCACTTT. This sequence joins TRBV28 and TRBJ1-6, with D perhaps TRBD1 (6 bases). V gave up 4 bases and J gave up 9 bases, with 13 bases separating them. This CDR3 comprises 14 residues. Germline CDR1 MDHEN, CDR2 SYDVKM. The entire variable domain, with the rest obtained from reference TRBV28 and TRBJ1-6, is as follows: DVKVTQSSRYLVKRTGEKVFLECVQDMDHENMFWYRQDPGLGLRLIYFSYDVKMKEKGDIPEGYSVSREKKERFSLILESASTNQTSMYLCASSWGGGGSPLHFGNGTRLTVT.

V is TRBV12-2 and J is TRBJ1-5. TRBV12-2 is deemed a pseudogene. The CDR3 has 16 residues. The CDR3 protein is CASRCAGRGQNQPQHF. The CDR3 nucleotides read TGTGCAAGTCGCTGCGCGGGTCGTGGCCAAAATCAGCCCCAGCATTTT.

The CDR3 is CASSQGGSTTSSYNSPLHF. The CDR3 DNA sequence: TGTGCCAGCAGCCAAGGGGGTTCGACTACAAGCTCCTATAATTCACCCCTCCACTTT. The V call is TRBV4-2, the J call TRBJ1-6; D not certain. Trimming shortened V by 1 base and J by 0 bases, and 16 bases separated the two germline ends. Germline loops: CDR1 LGHNA, CDR2 YNFKEQ. The CDR3 consists of 19 residues.

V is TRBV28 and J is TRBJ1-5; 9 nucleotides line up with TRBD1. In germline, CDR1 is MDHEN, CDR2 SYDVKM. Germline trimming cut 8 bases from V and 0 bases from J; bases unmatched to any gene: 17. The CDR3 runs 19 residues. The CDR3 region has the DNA TGTGCCAGCCATAAGGACGGACAGGGGAGGGTATATAGCAATCAGCCCCAGCATTTT. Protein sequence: CASHKDGQGRVYSNQPQHF.

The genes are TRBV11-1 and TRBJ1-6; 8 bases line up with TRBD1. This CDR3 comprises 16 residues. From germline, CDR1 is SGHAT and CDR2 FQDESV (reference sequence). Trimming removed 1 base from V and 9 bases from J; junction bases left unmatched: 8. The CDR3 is CASSLGPRTGISPLHF. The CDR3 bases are TGTGCCAGCAGCTTAGGACCTCGGACAGGGATTTCACCCCTCCACTTT.

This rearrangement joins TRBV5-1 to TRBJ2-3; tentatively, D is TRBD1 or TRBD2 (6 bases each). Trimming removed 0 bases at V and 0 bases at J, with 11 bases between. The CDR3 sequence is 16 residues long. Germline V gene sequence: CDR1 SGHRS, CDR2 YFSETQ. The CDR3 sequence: CASSLDGGGSTDTQYF. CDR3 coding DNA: TGCGCCAGCAGCTTGGACGGAGGGGGGAGCACAGATACGCAGTATTTT.

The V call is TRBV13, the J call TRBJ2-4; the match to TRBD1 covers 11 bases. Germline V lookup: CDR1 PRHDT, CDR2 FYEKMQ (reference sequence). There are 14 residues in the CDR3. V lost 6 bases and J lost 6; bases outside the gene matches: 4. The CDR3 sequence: CASRGDRGSNIQYF. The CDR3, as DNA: TGTGCCAGCAGAGGGGACAGGGGGTCAAACATTCAGTACTTC.

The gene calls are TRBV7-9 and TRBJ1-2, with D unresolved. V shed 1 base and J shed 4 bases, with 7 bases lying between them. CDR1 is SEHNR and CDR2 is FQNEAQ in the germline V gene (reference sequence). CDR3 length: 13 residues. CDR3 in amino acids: CASSLGSGYGYTF. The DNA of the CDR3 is TGTGCCAGCAGCTTAGGGTCGGGCTATGGCTACACCTTC.

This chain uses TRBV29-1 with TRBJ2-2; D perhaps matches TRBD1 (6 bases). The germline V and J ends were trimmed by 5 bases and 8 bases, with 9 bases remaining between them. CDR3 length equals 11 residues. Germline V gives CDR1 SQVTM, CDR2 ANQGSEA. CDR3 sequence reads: CSVRQGGELFF. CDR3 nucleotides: TGCAGCGTTCGTCAGGGGGGGGAGCTGTTTTTT.

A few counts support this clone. CDR3 residues: CASRRAYSGNQPQHF. The CDR3, as DNA: TGTGCCAGCAGGCGCGCTTACTCGGGCAATCAGCCCCAGCATTTT. This chain uses TRBV6-5 with TRBJ1-5; D ambiguous. Trimming removed 6 bases at V and 2 bases at J, with 14 bases between. This CDR3 contains 15 residues. CDR1 and CDR2 (germline): MNHEY, SVGAGI.

CDR3 sequence (DNA): TGTGCCAGCAGGCAGGGGTTGGGGAACACTGAAGCTTTCTTT. As protein: CASRQGLGNTEAFF. The rearrangement uses TRBV5-4 and TRBJ1-1, with a possible D match to TRBD1 (6 bases). The CDR3 is 14 residues long. Germline V gene data show CDR1 as SGHNT and CDR2 as YYREEE (reference sequence). Trimming stripped 5 bases from V and 1 base from J, with 12 bases between.

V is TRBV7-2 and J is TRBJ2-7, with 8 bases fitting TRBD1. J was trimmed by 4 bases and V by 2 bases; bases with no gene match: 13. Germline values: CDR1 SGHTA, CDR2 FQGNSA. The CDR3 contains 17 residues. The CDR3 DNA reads TGTGCCAGCAGCTTATCAGGGGGCGAATACATCCGTTACGAGCAGTACTTC. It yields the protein CASSLSGGEYIRYEQYF.

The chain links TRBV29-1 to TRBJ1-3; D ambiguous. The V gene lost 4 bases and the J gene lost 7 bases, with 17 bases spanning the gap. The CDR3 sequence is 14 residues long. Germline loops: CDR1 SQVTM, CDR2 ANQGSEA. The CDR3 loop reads CSVVTQGRRNTIYF. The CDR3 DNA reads TGCAGCGTTGTAACCCAAGGACGGCGGAACACCATATATTTT.